This TCR beta chain originates from a study of T cell changes during pregnancy in multiple sclerosis. Assay used: immunoSEQ multiplex PCR; TCRdb lists only in-frame clones, some missing. The data show tens of thousands of clones, roughly 93% seen once. The CDR3 runs 15 residues. CDR1 is SGHNT and CDR2 is YYREEE in the germline V gene (reference sequence). Trimming removed 1 base at V and 0 bases at J, with 10 bases between. The V and J genes are TRBV5-4 and TRBJ1-1; the D gene is possibly TRBD1 (5 bases). The starting material was peripheral blood, obtained in the second trimester of pregnancy. The receptor was isolated from a female donor in good health, enrolled as a control in a pregnancy study. CDR3 nucleotides: TGTGCCAGCAGCTTGCAGGGTGGCATGAACACTGAAGCTTTCTTT. Translation: CASSLQGGMNTEAFF.